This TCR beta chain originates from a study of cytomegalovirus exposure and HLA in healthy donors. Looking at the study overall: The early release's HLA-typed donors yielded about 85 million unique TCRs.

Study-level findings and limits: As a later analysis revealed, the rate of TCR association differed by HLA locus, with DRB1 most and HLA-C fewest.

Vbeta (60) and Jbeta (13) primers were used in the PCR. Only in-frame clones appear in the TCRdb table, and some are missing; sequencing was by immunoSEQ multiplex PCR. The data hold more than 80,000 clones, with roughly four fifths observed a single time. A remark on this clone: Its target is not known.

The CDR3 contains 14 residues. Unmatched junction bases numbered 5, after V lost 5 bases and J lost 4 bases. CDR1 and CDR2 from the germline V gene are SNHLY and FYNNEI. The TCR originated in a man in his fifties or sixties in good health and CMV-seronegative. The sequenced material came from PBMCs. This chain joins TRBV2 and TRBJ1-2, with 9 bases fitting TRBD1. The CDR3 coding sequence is TGTGCCAGCAGTTCGGACAGGGGCACCTATGGCTACACCTTC. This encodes CASSSDRGTYGYTF. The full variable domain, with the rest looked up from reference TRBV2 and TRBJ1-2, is EPEVTQTPSHQVTQMGQEVILRCVPISNHLYFYWYRQILGQKVEFLVSFYNNEISEKSEIFDDQFSVERPDGSNFTLKIRSTKLEDSAMYFCASSSDRGTYGYTFGSGTRLTVV.